This entry lists 19 T cell receptor beta chains sequenced from one sample in a study of technical replicates of blood from a handful of donors. Clones were sequenced by immunoSEQ multiplex PCR, and TCRdb holds only the in-frame ones, with some missing. Of 55,000 to 80,000 clones in the sample, 85% to 95% were seen once. Source material: T cells isolated from PBMCs. The receptors come from a human donor in good health.

The chain carries TRBV4-1 and TRBJ1-1; D remains ambiguous. V was cut by 1 base and J by 4 bases, with 10 bases left in between. The CDR3 extends over 14 amino acids. Germline loops: CDR1 MGHRA, CDR2 YSYEKL. The CDR3 loop reads CASSQGAGSTEAFF. CDR3 sequence (DNA): TGCGCCAGCAGCCAAGGTGCGGGTAGCACTGAAGCTTTCTTT.

V gene TRBV18 combines with J gene TRBJ1-1; D may be TRBD1 (5 bases). The germline V and J ends were trimmed by 4 bases and 0 bases, with 12 bases remaining between them. The germline V gene encodes CDR1 KGHSH and CDR2 LQKENI. The CDR3 runs to 15 residues. CDR3 DNA: TGTGCCAGCTCACGACAGTACGCTATGAACACTGAAGCTTTCTTT. Translated: CASSRQYAMNTEAFF.

V is TRBV27 and J is TRBJ2-1; 9 bases align to TRBD2. This CDR3 has 17 amino acids. Germline V CDR1 and CDR2: MNHEY, SMNVEV (reference sequence). J lost 4 bases, V lost 0 bases, and 7 bases had no gene match. CDR3 sequence: CASSLSFGTSSYNEQFF. DNA of the CDR3: TGTGCCAGCAGTTTATCGTTCGGGACTAGCAGTTACAATGAGCAGTTCTTC.

The chain carries TRBV10-2 and TRBJ1-5; D gene unclear. Trimming stripped 5 bases from V and 6 bases from J, with 8 bases between. From germline, CDR1 is WSHSY and CDR2 SAAADI. The CDR3 has 12 amino acids. CDR3 in DNA: TGCGCCAGCAGTAAATCTCCTCAGCCCCAGCATTTT. Protein: CASSKSPQPQHF.

The DNA of the CDR3 is TGTGCCAGCAGCTTCGCGGGATCCTACAATGAGCAGTTCTTC. Translation gives CASSFAGSYNEQFF. V gene TRBV7-9 combines with J gene TRBJ2-1; weak D call: TRBD2 (6 bases). The ends were cut back, 3 bases at V and 1 base at J, with 7 bases in the middle. This CDR3 region has 14 residues. From germline, CDR1 is SEHNR and CDR2 FQNEAQ (reference sequence).

The chain employs TRBV6-5 and TRBJ2-1, with 12 bases fitting TRBD1. Looked up from germline, CDR1 is MNHEY and CDR2 is SVGAGI. Unmatched junction bases numbered 7, after V lost 5 bases and J lost 8 bases. This CDR3 spans 15 amino acids. The CDR3 sequence is CASSLWDRGQDEQFF. In DNA, the CDR3 is TGTGCCAGCAGTCTCTGGGACAGGGGGCAGGATGAGCAGTTCTTC.

The rearrangement uses TRBV9 and TRBJ1-3; D is unresolved. This CDR3 has 15 residues. CDR1 and CDR2 (germline): SGDLS, YYNGEE. The V end was cut by 4 bases, the J end by 2 bases, with 13 bases between. The CDR3 coding sequence is TGTGCCAGCAGCTCCTCCCCAGGTGCTGGAAACACCATATATTTT. Translating it yields CASSSSPGAGNTIYF.

The chain uses TRBV4-1 and TRBJ1-4; the D is unclear. Trimming removed 2 bases at V and 10 bases at J, with 14 bases between. This CDR3 spans 14 amino acids. The germline V gene has CDR1 MGHRA and CDR2 YSYEKL. CDR3 nucleotides: TGCGCCAGCAGCCAAAGGGTCGGACTTGGAAAACTGTTTTTT. Its translation is CASSQRVGLGKLFF.

The DNA of the CDR3 is TGTGCCAGCAGCTCCCCCCGACGGGGGAACACAGAATCCTACGAGCAGTACTTC. Translated, it gives CASSSPRRGNTESYEQYF. The rearrangement links TRBV7-9 to TRBJ2-7, with D possibly TRBD2 on 6 matching bases. The V end lost 4 bases, the J end lost 1 base, and 23 bases lay between the germline ends. Germline CDR1 is SEHNR and CDR2 is FQNEAQ (reference sequence). The length of the CDR3 is 18 residues.

This rearrangement joins TRBV7-6 to TRBJ2-3; 8 bases map to TRBD1. V dropped 5 bases and J dropped 1; count of bases not matched to a gene: 2. Looked up from germline, CDR1 is SGHVS and CDR2 is FNYEAQ. CDR3 length equals 14 residues. CDR3 sequence reads: CASSLQGGTDTQYF. The CDR3 coding sequence is TGTGCCAGCAGCCTACAGGGGGGCACAGATACGCAGTATTTT.

V and J are TRBV5-4 and TRBJ2-7; D not certain. The V end was cut by 0 bases, the J end by 5 bases, with 6 bases between. CDR1 is SGHNT, CDR2 YYREEE, per germline (reference sequence). The CDR3 sequence is 12 residues long. CDR3: CASSLARDEQYF. DNA for the CDR3: TGTGCCAGCAGCTTGGCCCGGGACGAGCAGTACTTC.

V usage is TRBV9 and J usage is TRBJ2-7, with a tentative D call TRBD2 (5 bases). The ends were cut back, 0 bases at V and 3 bases at J, with 25 bases in the middle. The CDR3 covers 19 residues. Germline CDR1 SGDLS, CDR2 YYNGEE. The CDR3 coding sequence is TGTGCCAGCAGCGTAGGGAGTCGGGGTTACTTCTCTGGCGACTACGAGCAGTACTTC. Translation gives CASSVGSRGYFSGDYEQYF.

V and J are TRBV19 and TRBJ1-5; D gene uncertain. The CDR3 is made up of 19 amino acids. Trimming cost V 1 base and J 0 bases, with 19 bases left between them. The germline V gene encodes CDR1 LNHDA and CDR2 SQIVND (reference sequence). Written as DNA, the CDR3 is TGTGCCAGTAGTATAGGGGAGACGGTGACGCACTATAGCAATCAGCCCCAGCATTTT. Translation gives CASSIGETVTHYSNQPQHF. The full variable domain, with the rest looked up from reference TRBV19 and TRBJ1-5, is DGGITQSPKYLFRKEGQNVTLSCEQNLNHDAMYWYRQDPGQGLRLIYYSQIVNDFQKGDIAEGYSVSREKKESFPLTVTSAQKNPTAFYLCASSIGETVTHYSNQPQHFGDGTRLSIL.

This clone showed up just once. The chain employs TRBV5-5 and TRBJ2-7, with D perhaps matching TRBD1 (6 bases). V was cut by 3 bases and J by 1 base, with 14 bases left in between. CDR3 length equals 15 residues. The germline gives CDR1 SGHKS, CDR2 YYEKEE (reference sequence). The DNA of the CDR3 is TGTGCCAGCAGCTCCCCCGGGACAAATTCCTACGAGCAGTACTTC. This codes for CASSSPGTNSYEQYF.

The chain employs TRBV27 and TRBJ2-2; no clear D gene. With 6 bases removed from V and 5 bases from J, the gap between germline ends came to 16 bases. The CDR3 consists of 15 residues. Looked up from germline, CDR1 is MNHEY and CDR2 is SMNVEV (reference sequence). The CDR3 sequence is CASRLTPTPTGELFF. In DNA, the CDR3 is TGTGCCAGCAGGTTAACCCCAACACCTACCGGGGAGCTGTTTTTT.

The V gene is TRBV7-9, the J gene TRBJ2-1; D unclear. The CDR3 consists of 10 residues. The V end was cut by 5 bases, the J end by 9 bases, with 5 bases between. The germline CDR1 and CDR2 sequences are SEHNR and FQNEAQ (reference sequence). The CDR3 nucleotides are TGTGCCAGCAGCCTATTTGAGCAGTTCTTC. Translating gives CASSLFEQFF.

The J gene is TRBJ1-3, the V gene TRBV10-3, with TRBD1 identical over 10 bases. This CDR3 spans 16 amino acids. The germline gives CDR1 ENHRY, CDR2 SYGVKD. The V segment lost 6 bases and the J segment 8 bases; nucleotides outside the gene matches: 13. As DNA, the CDR3 is TGTGCCATCAGCCCCGTTGTTGGACAGGGGGTTTACACCATATATTTT. Translated: CAISPVVGQGVYTIYF.

V is TRBV5-1 and J is TRBJ2-7; D is perhaps TRBD1 (5 bases). There are 13 residues in the CDR3. Trimming left V 6 bases short and J 2 bases short, with 12 bases between. The germline V gene encodes CDR1 SGHRS and CDR2 YFSETQ. The CDR3 bases are TGCGCCAGCACTAAGGGGCTGGCCTACGAGCAGTACTTC. Its protein product is CASTKGLAYEQYF.

This clone was counted a single time. One end of the junction is discordant with germline, which a read error may explain. The rearrangement links TRBV5-1 to TRBJ1-1, with D uncertain. Germline V gives CDR1 SGHRS, CDR2 YFSETQ. The CDR3 has 14 residues. CDR3 protein: CASSLGRGNPEAFF. The CDR3 DNA follows: TGCGCCAGCAGCTTGGGGCGAGGGAACCCTGAAGCTTTCTTT.